What follows are 31 T cell receptor beta chains derived from one specimen sequenced in a study of monozygotic twins with inflammatory bowel disease. TCRdb reprocessed the 5' RACE reads and stores each CDR3 protein as one record, lacking DNA. Its listing shows approximately 400,000 distinct CDR3 sequences. The material sequenced was blood. The source is a human donor with ulcerative colitis or Crohn's disease, or a healthy co-twin of an affected twin (not recorded which).

V is TRBV30 and J is TRBJ1-1. The CDR3 is 13 residues long. Per germline, CDR1 GTSNPN and CDR2 SVGIG (reference sequence). CDR3: CAWSFLVNTEAFF. Full variable domain (missing parts from reference TRBV30 and TRBJ1-1): SQTIHQWPATLVQPVGSPLSLECTVEGTSNPNLYWYRQAAGRGLQLLFYSVGIGQISSEVPQNLSASRPQDRQFILSSKKLLLSDSGFYLCAWSFLVNTEAFFGQGTRLTVV.

This chain links TRBV7-2 with TRBJ2-3; TCRdb returns TRBD2, unconfirmable since there is no DNA. The CDR3 is 14 amino acids. The germline V gene encodes CDR1 SGHTA and CDR2 FQGNSA. The chain's CDR3 is CASTQTSAADTQYF.

The J gene is TRBJ2-7, the V gene TRBV29-1; as DNA is missing, the TRBD2 call by TCRdb cannot be tested. The CDR3 extends over 14 amino acids. From germline, CDR1 is SQVTM and CDR2 ANQGSEA. CDR3 loop: CSVRGGLSTYEQYF.

V usage is TRBV5-1 and J usage is TRBJ1-6; the D call from TCRdb, TRBD1, cannot be confirmed without DNA. Per the germline V gene, CDR1 is SGHRS and CDR2 is YFSETQ. The CDR3 is made up of 15 amino acids. CDR3 sequence: CASSPGEGGNSPLHF.

This rearrangement joins TRBV30 to TRBJ1-4; TCRdb designates TRBD1, a call that cannot be tested without DNA. The CDR3 loop spans 14 amino acids. Germline V gene data show CDR1 as GTSNPN and CDR2 as SVGIG (reference sequence). CDR3 in amino acids: CAWRSGTTNEKLFF. Full variable domain (remainder filled in from reference TRBV30 and TRBJ1-4): SQTIHQWPATLVQPVGSPLSLECTVEGTSNPNLYWYRQAAGRGLQLLFYSVGIGQISSEVPQNLSASRPQDRQFILSSKKLLLSDSGFYLCAWRSGTTNEKLFFGSGTQLSVL.

This chain joins TRBV12-3 or TRBV12-4 and TRBJ1-5; the TCRdb call, TRBD1, lacks DNA for checking. The CDR3 runs 16 residues. The chain's CDR3 is CASSSRTGGSNQPQHF.

The chain is built from TRBV12-3 or TRBV12-4 and TRBJ1-1. This CDR3 region has 14 residues. This chain's CDR3 is CASSLAHRVTEAFF.

J is TRBJ2-3 and V is TRBV7-2; TCRdb's D call, TRBD1, is unchecked because there is no DNA. The germline V gene has CDR1 SGHTA and CDR2 FQGNSA. This CDR3 is built from 15 residues. CDR3 sequence reads: CASSLQGTYTDTQYF.

V gene TRBV24-1 combines with J gene TRBJ2-2. The germline CDR1 and CDR2 sequences are KGHDR and SFDVKD. CDR3 length: 15 amino acids. CDR3 amino acids: CATSGGSPNTGELFF.

The chain uses TRBV5-1 and TRBJ2-2. CDR1 SGHRS and CDR2 YFSETQ come from the germline V gene. The CDR3 spans 15 residues. The CDR3 region is CASSLGPGNTGELFF.

The rearrangement joins TRBV10-3 to TRBJ2-1; TCRdb indicates TRBD2, and absent DNA this call remains unverified. CDR1 is ENHRY, CDR2 SYGVKD, per germline. This CDR3 has 15 amino acids. CDR3 in amino acids: CAISEWSIGDTEQFF.

The genes are TRBV7-2 and TRBJ1-1. CDR1 is SGHTA and CDR2 is FQGNSA in the germline V gene. This CDR3 contains 13 residues. The CDR3 reads CASSFARDFEAFF.

The chain joins TRBV4-1 to TRBJ1-4; the D call of TRBD1 rests on TCRdb alone, since no DNA is present to check it. Germline CDR1 is MGHRA and CDR2 is YSYEKL. CDR3 length: 15 residues. CDR3 region: CASSQAGLGSEKLFF.

The V gene is TRBV24-1, the J gene TRBJ2-2; the D call from TCRdb, TRBD1, cannot be confirmed without DNA. The CDR3 totals 15 residues. Germline loops: CDR1 KGHDR, CDR2 SFDVKD. Here the CDR3 reads CATGDFRGSTGELFF.

The chain combines TRBV4-1 with TRBJ1-1. The CDR3 has 15 amino acids. CDR1 is MGHRA and CDR2 is YSYEKL in the germline V gene. CDR3: CASSRLQELNTEAFF.

The chain joins TRBV10-3 to TRBJ1-5; TCRdb proposes TRBD1, but this gene call is untestable without DNA. Germline V gene lookup returns CDR1 ENHRY and CDR2 SYGVKD. CDR3 length: 13 residues. The CDR3 sequence: CASQDRGNQPQHF.

The chain carries TRBV24-1 and TRBJ2-3; checking the TCRdb D call of TRBD2 is not possible without DNA. The CDR3 has 15 amino acids. The germline V gene has CDR1 KGHDR and CDR2 SFDVKD. The CDR3 reads CATSDVRAVTDTQYF.

The rearrangement links TRBV19 to TRBJ2-2; TCRdb selects TRBD1, and the lack of DNA leaves this call unchecked. This CDR3 is built from 12 residues. CDR1 and CDR2 from the germline V gene are LNHDA and SQIVND (reference sequence). The CDR3 loop reads CASINVPGELYF.

The gene calls are TRBV20-1 and TRBJ2-5. Germline V gene lookup returns CDR1 DFQATT and CDR2 SNEGSKA (reference sequence). CDR3 size: 16 residues. CDR3 region: CSARPLATAYQETQYF.

The rearrangement links TRBV5-1 to TRBJ1-1. The CDR3 is 14 amino acids. Germline CDR1 and CDR2: SGHRS and YFSETQ. This chain's CDR3 is CASSLGADNTEAFF.

The V call is TRBV11-3, the J call TRBJ2-1; TCRdb proposes TRBD2, but this gene call is untestable without DNA. CDR1 SGHNT and CDR2 YENEEA come from the germline V gene. The CDR3 length is 13 residues. Here the CDR3 reads CASSLFPAGEQFF.

The chain couples TRBV20-1 to TRBJ1-1. This CDR3 contains 15 residues. In germline, CDR1 is DFQATT, CDR2 SNEGSKA (reference sequence). The chain's CDR3 is CSASGRIRSNTEAFF.

CDR3 region: CASSPLAGGMDNEQFF. The chain is built from TRBV7-9 and TRBJ2-1; checking the TCRdb D call of TRBD2 is not possible without DNA. CDR3 length: 16 amino acids. In germline, CDR1 is SEHNR, CDR2 FQNEAQ (reference sequence).

The V call is TRBV6-1, the J call TRBJ2-2; without DNA, the TCRdb call of TRBD1 cannot be checked. The CDR3 has 14 residues. Germline V gene lookup returns CDR1 MNHNS and CDR2 SASEGT. The CDR3 region is CASSQGTDTGELFF.

The CDR3 is CATSGPTSGGGNEQFF. V gene TRBV15 combines with J gene TRBJ2-1; TCRdb gives TRBD2 as the D gene, but with no DNA this cannot be confirmed. This CDR3 comprises 16 residues. Germline V gene data show CDR1 as LNHNV and CDR2 as YYDKDF (reference sequence).

The chain uses TRBV19 and TRBJ2-1; absent DNA, TCRdb's TRBD2 call cannot be checked. This CDR3 has 15 amino acids. Germline V gene data show CDR1 as LNHDA and CDR2 as SQIVND (reference sequence). The CDR3 is CASSMGLAGVNEQFF.

The V call is TRBV5-1, the J call TRBJ2-3. This CDR3 contains 14 residues. Germline V gene data show CDR1 as SGHRS and CDR2 as YFSETQ. CDR3 amino acids: CASSPQPTADTQYF. The variable domain in full, completed from reference TRBV5-1 and TRBJ2-3, reads KAGVTQTPRYLIKTRGQQVTLSCSPISGHRSVSWYQQTPGQGLQFLFEYFSETQRNKGNFPGRFSGRQFSNSRSEMNVSTLELGDSALYLCASSPQPTADTQYFGPGTRLTVL.

The chain links TRBV10-3 to TRBJ2-3. This CDR3 is 13 amino acids long. Germline V gene lookup returns CDR1 ENHRY and CDR2 SYGVKD. CDR3 residues: CAIRGSDTDTQYF.

The rearrangement links TRBV20-1 to TRBJ2-2; TCRdb outputs TRBD1, but without DNA this stays unchecked. There are 17 residues in the CDR3. Germline CDR1 DFQATT, CDR2 SNEGSKA (reference sequence). The chain's CDR3 is CSAWKDRGSGRTGELFF.

The V gene is TRBV7-2, the J gene TRBJ2-2; TCRdb names TRBD2, which stays unverified in the absence of DNA. This CDR3 is 15 amino acids long. CDR1 and CDR2 from the germline V gene are SGHTA and FQGNSA. The CDR3 spells CASSWEGYNTGELFF.

V is TRBV7-9 and J is TRBJ2-6; lacking DNA, the TRBD2 call made by TCRdb goes unchecked. The germline gives CDR1 SEHNR, CDR2 FQNEAQ (reference sequence). This CDR3 is built from 16 residues. The CDR3: CASSSPSKVGANVLTF.